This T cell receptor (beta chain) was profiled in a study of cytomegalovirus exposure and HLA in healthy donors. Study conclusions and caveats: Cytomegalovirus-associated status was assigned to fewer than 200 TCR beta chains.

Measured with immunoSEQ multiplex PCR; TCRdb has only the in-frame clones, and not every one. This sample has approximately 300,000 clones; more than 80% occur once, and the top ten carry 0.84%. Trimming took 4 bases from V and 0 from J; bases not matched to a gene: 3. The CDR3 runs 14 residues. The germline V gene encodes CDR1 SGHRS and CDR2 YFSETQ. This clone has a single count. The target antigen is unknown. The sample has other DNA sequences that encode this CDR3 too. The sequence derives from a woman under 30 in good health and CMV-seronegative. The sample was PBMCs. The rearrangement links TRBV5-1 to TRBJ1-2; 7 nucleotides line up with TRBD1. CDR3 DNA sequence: TGCGCCAGCAGCACCGGGACAGCTAACTATGGCTACACCTTC. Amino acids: CASSTGTANYGYTF. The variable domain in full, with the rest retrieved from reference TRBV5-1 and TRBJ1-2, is KAGVTQTPRYLIKTRGQQVTLSCSPISGHRSVSWYQQTPGQGLQFLFEYFSETQRNKGNFPGRFSGRQFSNSRSEMNVSTLELGDSALYLCASSTGTANYGYTFGSGTRLTVV.